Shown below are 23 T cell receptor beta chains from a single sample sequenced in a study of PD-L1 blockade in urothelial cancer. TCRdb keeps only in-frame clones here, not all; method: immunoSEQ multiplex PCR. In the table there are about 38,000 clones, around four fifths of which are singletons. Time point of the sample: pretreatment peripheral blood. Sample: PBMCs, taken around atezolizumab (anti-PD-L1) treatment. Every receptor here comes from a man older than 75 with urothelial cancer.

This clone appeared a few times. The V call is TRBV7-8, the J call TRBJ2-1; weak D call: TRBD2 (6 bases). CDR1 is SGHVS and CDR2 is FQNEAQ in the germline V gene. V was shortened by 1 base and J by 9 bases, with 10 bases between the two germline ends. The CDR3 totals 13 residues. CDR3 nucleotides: TGTGCCAGCAGCTTAGAGACTAGAAGTGAGCAGTTCTTC. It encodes CASSLETRSEQFF.

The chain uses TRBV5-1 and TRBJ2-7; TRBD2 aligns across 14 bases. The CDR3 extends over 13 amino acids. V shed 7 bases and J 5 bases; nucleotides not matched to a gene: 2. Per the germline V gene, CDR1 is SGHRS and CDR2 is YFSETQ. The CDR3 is CASRGLAGDEQYF. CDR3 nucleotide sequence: TGCGCCAGCCGGGGACTAGCGGGAGACGAGCAGTACTTC.

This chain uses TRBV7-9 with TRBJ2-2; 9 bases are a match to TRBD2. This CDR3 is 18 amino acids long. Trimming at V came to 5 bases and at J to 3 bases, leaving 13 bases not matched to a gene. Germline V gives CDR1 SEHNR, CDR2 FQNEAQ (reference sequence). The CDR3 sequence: CASSPRFERGEDTGELFF. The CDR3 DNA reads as TGTGCCAGCAGCCCCCGTTTTGAGCGGGGGGAGGACACCGGGGAGCTGTTTTTT.

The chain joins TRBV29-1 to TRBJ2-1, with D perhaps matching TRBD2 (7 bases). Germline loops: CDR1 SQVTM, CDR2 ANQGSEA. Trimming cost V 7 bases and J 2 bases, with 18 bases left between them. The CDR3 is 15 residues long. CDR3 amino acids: CSGGGGLRAYNEQFF. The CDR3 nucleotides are TGCAGCGGGGGGGGCGGGCTAAGAGCCTACAATGAGCAGTTCTTC.

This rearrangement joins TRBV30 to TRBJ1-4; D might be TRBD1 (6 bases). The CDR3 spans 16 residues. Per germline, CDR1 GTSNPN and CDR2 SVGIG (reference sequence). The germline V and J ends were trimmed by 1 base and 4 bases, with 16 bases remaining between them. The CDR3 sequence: CAWSGRGQTINEKLFF. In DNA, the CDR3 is TGTGCCTGGAGTGGACGAGGACAGACCATTAATGAAAAACTGTTTTTT.

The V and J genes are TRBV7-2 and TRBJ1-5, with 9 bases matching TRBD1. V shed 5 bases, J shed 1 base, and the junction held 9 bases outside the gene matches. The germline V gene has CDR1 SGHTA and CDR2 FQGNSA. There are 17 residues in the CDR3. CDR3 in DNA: TGTGCCAGCAGCCTCGGGACAGGGAAGAGGAGCAATCAGCCCCAGCATTTT. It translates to CASSLGTGKRSNQPQHF. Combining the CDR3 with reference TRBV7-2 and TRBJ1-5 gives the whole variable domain GAGVSQSPSNKVTEKGKDVELRCDPISGHTALYWYRQSLGQGLEFLIYFQGNSAPDKSGLPSDRFSAERTGGSVSTLTIQRTQQEDSAVYLCASSLGTGKRSNQPQHFGDGTRLSIL.

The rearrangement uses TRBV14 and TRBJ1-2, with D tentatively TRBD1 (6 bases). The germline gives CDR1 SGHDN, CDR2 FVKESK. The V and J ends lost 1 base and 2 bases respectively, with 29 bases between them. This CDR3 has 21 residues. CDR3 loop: CASSQGGMIVRQVQSNYGYTF. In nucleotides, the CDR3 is TGTGCCAGCAGCCAAGGGGGTATGATTGTTCGACAGGTACAATCAAACTATGGCTACACCTTC.

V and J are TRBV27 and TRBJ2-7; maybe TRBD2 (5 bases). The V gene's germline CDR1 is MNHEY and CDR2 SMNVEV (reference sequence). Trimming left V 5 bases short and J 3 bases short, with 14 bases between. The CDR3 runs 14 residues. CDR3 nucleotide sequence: TGTGCCAGCAGTACCGCGGACTCGTACTACGAGCAGTACTTC. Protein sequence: CASSTADSYYEQYF.

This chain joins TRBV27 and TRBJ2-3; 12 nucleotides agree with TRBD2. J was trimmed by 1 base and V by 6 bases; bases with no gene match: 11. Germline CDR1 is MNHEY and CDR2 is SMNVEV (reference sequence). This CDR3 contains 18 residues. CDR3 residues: CASRPSGRAFGGTDTQYF. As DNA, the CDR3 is TGTGCCAGCAGGCCTAGCGGGAGGGCCTTTGGGGGCACAGATACGCAGTATTTT.

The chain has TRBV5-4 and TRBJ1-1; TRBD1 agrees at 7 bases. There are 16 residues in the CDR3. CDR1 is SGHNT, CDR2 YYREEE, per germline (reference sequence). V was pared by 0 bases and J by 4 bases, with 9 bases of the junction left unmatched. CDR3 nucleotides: TGTGCCAGCAGCTTGGGAGGGGGCTTGGTCGGCACTGAAGCTTTCTTT. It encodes CASSLGGGLVGTEAFF.

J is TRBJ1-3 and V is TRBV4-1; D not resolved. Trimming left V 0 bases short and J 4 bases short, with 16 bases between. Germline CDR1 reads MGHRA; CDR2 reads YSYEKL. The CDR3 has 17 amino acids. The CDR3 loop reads CASSQDPQNDWGNTIYF. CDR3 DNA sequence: TGCGCCAGCAGCCAAGACCCACAGAACGATTGGGGAAACACCATATATTTT.

The CDR3 DNA reads as TGTGCCAGCAGCACCTGCTGGGGGAGGCCCCAGTACTTC. Amino acid sequence: CASSTCWGRPQYF. The rearrangement uses TRBV21-1 and TRBJ2-5; TRBD2, the D gene given by the table, was not confirmed from the DNA. TRBV21-1 is marked as a pseudogene. The CDR3 loop spans 13 amino acids.

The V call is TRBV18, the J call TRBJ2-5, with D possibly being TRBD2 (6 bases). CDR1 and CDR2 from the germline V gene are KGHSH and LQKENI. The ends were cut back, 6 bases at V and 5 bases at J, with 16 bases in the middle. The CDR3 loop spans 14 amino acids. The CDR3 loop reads CASSLRAGSETQYF. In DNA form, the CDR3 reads TGTGCCAGCTCCCTTCGGGCGGGATCGGAGACCCAGTACTTC.

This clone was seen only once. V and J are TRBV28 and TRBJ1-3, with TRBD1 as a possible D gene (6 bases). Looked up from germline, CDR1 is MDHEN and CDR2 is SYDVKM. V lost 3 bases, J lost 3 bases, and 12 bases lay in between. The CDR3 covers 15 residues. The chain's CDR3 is CASSFWGGLGNTIYF. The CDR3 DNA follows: TGTGCCAGCAGTTTTTGGGGGGGGCTTGGAAACACCATATATTTT.

The DNA of the CDR3 is TGTGCCAGCAGTCTTACTAGCGGGAGCTATTCAGATACGCAGTATTTT. Translation: CASSLTSGSYSDTQYF. The chain employs TRBV2 and TRBJ2-3; 11 bases align to TRBD2. The CDR3 extends over 16 amino acids. V gave up 5 bases and J gave up 4 bases; unmatched junction bases: 8. CDR1 and CDR2 from the germline V gene are SNHLY and FYNNEI.

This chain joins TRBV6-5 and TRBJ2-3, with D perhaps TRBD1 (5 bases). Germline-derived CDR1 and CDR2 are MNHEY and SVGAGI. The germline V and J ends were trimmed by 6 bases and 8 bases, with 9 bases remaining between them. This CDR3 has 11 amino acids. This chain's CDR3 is CASSSRGTQYF. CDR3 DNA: TGTGCCAGCAGCTCTAGGGGTACGCAGTATTTT.

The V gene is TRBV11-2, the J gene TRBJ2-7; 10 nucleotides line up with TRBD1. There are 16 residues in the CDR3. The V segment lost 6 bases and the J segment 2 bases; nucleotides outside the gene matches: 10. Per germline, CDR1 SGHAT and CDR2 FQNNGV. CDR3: CASSSPKDRGTYEQYF. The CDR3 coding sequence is TGTGCCAGCAGTTCGCCGAAGGACAGGGGGACCTACGAGCAGTACTTC.

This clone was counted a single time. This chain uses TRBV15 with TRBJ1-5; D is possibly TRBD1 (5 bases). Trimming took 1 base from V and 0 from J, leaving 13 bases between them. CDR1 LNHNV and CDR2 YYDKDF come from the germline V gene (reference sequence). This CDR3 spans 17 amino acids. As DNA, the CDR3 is TGTGCCACCAGCAGAGGAAACAGGTTTTATAGCAATCAGCCCCAGCATTTT. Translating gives CATSRGNRFYSNQPQHF.

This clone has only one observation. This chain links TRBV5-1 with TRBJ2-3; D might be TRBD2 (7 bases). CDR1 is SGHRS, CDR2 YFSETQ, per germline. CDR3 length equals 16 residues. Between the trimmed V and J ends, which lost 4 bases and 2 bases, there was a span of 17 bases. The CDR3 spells CASSPRGGADTDTQYF. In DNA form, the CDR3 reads TGCGCCAGCAGCCCCCGTGGGGGGGCTGACACAGATACGCAGTATTTT. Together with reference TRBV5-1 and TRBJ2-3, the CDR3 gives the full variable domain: KAGVTQTPRYLIKTRGQQVTLSCSPISGHRSVSWYQQTPGQGLQFLFEYFSETQRNKGNFPGRFSGRQFSNSRSEMNVSTLELGDSALYLCASSPRGGADTDTQYFGPGTRLTVL.

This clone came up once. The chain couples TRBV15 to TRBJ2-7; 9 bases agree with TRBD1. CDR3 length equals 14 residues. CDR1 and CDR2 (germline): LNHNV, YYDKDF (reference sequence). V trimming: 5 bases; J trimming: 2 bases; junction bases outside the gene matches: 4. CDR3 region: CATSGGQGTYEQYF. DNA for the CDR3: TGTGCCACCAGCGGAGGACAGGGGACCTACGAGCAGTACTTC.

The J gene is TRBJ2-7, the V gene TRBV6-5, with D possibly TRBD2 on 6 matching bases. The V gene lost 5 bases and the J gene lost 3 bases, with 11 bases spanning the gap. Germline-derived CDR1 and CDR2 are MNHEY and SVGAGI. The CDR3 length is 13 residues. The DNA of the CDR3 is TGTGCCAGCAGTCCAGGGAGGATCTACGAGCAGTACTTC. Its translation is CASSPGRIYEQYF.

The CDR3 bases are TGTGCCAGGTACCGACAGCTCTCTGGGGCCAACGTCCTGACTTTC. Protein product: CARYRQLSGANVLTF. V and J are TRBV21-1 and TRBJ2-6; the DNA was not used to check the table's D call, TRBD1. TRBV21-1 is noted as a pseudogene. The CDR3 runs to 15 residues.

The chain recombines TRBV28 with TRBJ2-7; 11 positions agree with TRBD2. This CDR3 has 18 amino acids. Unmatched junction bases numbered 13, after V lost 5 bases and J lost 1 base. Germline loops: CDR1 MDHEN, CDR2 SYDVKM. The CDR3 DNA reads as TGTGCCAGCAGTCCACTAGCGGGAGTTGTCGTTGGGTCCTACGAGCAGTACTTC. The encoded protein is CASSPLAGVVVGSYEQYF.